Sequencing of this T cell receptor (beta chain) was carried out in a study of T-cell memory formation after mild COVID-19. In the study overall: For the most part, TCR clusters were specific to one donor. Study-level results: Among contracting clones, CD4+ were mainly CM/EM and CD8+ enriched in EMRA.

In TCRdb, the 5' RACE reads were re-called with MiXCR into one record per CDR3 protein. The repertoire has around 110,000 distinct CDR3 sequences, about 15% of them found once; the top ten carry roughly 27%. On this clonotype itself: Its antigen is unknown.

The CDR3 runs to 19 residues. The V gene's germline CDR1 is SGHDN and CDR2 FVKESK. The trim removed 1 base at V and 0 bases at J, leaving 14 bases unmatched. Sequenced material: PBMCs or a T cell subset sorted from them (not recorded which). This TCR was recovered from an adult woman who had mild COVID-19 (a few samples of this study predate the infection). Cell type and time point are not known. J is TRBJ2-7 and V is TRBV14; 8 bases match TRBD2. The DNA for the CDR3 is TGTGCCAGCAGCCAAGTTCCGGGACTAGGGGCCTTAGGCTCCTACGAGCAGTACTTC. Translation: CASSQVPGLGALGSYEQYF.